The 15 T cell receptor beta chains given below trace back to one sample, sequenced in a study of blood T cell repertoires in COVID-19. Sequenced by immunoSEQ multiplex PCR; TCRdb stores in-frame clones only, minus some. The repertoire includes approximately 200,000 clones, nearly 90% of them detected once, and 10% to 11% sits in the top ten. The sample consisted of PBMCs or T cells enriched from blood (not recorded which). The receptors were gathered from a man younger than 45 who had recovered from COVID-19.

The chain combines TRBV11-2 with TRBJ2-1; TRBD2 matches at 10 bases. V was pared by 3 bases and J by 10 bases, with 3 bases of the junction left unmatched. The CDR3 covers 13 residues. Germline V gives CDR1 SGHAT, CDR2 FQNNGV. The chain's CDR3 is CASSFEAGGEQFF. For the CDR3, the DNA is TGTGCCAGCAGCTTCGAAGCGGGAGGGGAGCAGTTCTTC.

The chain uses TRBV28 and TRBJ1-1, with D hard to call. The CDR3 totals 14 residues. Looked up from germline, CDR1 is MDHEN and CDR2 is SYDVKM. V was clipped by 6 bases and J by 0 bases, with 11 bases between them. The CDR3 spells CASRTPSMNTEAFF. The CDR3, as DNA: TGTGCCAGCAGGACACCGTCTATGAACACTGAAGCTTTCTTT.

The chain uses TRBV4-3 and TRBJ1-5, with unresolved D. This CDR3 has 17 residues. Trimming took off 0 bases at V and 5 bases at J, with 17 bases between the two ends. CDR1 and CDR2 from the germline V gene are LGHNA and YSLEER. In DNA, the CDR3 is TGCGCCAGCAGCCAAGATTATGAGGCCGTTCCCCATCAGCCCCAGCATTTT. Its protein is CASSQDYEAVPHQPQHF.

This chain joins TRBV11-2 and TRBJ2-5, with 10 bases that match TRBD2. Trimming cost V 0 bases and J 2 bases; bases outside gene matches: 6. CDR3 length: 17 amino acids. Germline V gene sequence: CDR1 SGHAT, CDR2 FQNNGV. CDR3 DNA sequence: TGTGCCAGCAGCTTAGATCGTGCTAGCGGGAGTCAAGAGACCCAGTACTTC. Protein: CASSLDRASGSQETQYF.

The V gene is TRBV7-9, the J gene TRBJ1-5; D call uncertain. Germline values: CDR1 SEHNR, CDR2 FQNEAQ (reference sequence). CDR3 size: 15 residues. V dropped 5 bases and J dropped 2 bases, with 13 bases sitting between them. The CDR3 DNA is TGTGCCAGCAGCGCGGGCTCCGGCGGCAATCAGCCCCAGCATTTT. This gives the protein CASSAGSGGNQPQHF.

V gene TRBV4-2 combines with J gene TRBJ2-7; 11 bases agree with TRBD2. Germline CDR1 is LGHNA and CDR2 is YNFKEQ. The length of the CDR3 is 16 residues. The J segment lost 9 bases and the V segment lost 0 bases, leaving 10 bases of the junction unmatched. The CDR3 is CASSQEVLAGGRSQYF. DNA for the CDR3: TGTGCCAGCAGCCAAGAGGTGCTAGCGGGGGGCCGGTCGCAGTACTTC.

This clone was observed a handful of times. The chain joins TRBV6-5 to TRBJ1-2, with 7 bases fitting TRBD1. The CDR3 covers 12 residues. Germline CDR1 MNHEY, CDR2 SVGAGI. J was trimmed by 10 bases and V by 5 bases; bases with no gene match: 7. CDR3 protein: CASSRTGLDYTF. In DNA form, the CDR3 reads TGTGCCAGCAGTCGGACAGGCCTGGACTACACCTTC.

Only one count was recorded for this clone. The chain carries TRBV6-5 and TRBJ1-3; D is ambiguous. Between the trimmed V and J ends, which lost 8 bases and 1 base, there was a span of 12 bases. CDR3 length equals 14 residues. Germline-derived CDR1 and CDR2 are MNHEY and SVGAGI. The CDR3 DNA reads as TGTGCCAGCCATGGGCTCCTGTCTGGAAACACCATATATTTT. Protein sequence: CASHGLLSGNTIYF.

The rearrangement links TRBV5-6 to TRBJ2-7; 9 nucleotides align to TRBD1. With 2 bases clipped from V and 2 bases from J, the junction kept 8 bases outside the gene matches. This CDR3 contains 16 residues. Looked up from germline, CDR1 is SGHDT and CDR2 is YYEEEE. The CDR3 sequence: CASSLGQGRNTYEQYF. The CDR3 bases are TGTGCCAGCAGCTTAGGACAGGGGAGGAATACCTACGAGCAGTACTTC. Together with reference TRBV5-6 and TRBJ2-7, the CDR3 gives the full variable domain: DAGVTQSPTHLIKTRGQQVTLRCSPKSGHDTVSWYQQALGQGPQFIFQYYEEEERQRGNFPDRFSGHQFPNYSSELNVNALLLGDSALYLCASSLGQGRNTYEQYFGPGTRLTVT.

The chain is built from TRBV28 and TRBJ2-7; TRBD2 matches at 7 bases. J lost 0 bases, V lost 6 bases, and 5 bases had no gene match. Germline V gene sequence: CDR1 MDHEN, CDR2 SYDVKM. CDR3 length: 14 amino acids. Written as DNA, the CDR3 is TGTGCCAGCAGGGGAGCGGGGTACTCCTACGAGCAGTACTTC. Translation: CASRGAGYSYEQYF.

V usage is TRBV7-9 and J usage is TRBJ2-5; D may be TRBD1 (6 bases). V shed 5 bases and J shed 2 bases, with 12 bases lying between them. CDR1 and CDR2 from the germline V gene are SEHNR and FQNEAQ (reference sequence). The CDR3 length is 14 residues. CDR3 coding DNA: TGTGCCAGCAGCCAGTGGACAGTACAAGAGACCCAGTACTTC. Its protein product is CASSQWTVQETQYF.

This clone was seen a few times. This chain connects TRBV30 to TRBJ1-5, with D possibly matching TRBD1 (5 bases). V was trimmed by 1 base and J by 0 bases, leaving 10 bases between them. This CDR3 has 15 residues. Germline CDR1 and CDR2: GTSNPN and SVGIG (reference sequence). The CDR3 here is CAWSGGGGSNQPQHF. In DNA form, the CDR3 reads TGTGCCTGGAGTGGTGGCGGGGGTAGCAATCAGCCCCAGCATTTT. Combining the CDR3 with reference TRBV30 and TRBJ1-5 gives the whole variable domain SQTIHQWPATLVQPVGSPLSLECTVEGTSNPNLYWYRQAAGRGLQLLFYSVGIGQISSEVPQNLSASRPQDRQFILSSKKLLLSDSGFYLCAWSGGGGSNQPQHFGDGTRLSIL.

The CDR3 coding sequence is TGTGCCACCCAGGGACTATCCTACAATGAGCAGTTCTTC. Protein product: CATQGLSYNEQFF. The rearrangement joins TRBV24-1 to TRBJ2-1, with 7 positions matching TRBD2. V shed 9 bases and J 1 base; nucleotides not matched to a gene: 2. In germline, CDR1 is KGHDR, CDR2 SFDVKD. CDR3 length equals 13 residues.

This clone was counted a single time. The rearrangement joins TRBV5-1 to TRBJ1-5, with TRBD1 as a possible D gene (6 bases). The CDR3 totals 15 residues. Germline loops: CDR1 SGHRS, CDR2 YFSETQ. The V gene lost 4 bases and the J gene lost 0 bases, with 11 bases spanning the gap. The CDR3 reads CASSEQGYSNQPQHF. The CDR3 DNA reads TGCGCCAGCAGCGAACAGGGATATAGCAATCAGCCCCAGCATTTT.

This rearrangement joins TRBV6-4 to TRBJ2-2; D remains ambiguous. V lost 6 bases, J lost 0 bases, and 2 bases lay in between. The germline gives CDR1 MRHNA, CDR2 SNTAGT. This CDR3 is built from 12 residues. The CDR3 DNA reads TGTGCCAGCAGCGCGAACACCGGGGAGCTGTTTTTT. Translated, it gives CASSANTGELFF.